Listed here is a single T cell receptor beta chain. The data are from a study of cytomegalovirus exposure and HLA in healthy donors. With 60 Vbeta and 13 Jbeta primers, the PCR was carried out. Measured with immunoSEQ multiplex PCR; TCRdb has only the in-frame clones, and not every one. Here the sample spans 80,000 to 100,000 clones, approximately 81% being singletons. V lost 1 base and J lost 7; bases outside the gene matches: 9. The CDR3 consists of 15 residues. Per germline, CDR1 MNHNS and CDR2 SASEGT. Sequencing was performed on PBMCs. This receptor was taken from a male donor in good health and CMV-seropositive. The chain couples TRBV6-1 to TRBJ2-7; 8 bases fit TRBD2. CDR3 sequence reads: CASSEVSRGATEQYF. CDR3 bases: TGTGCCAGCAGTGAAGTGTCGCGGGGGGCTACGGAGCAGTACTTC.